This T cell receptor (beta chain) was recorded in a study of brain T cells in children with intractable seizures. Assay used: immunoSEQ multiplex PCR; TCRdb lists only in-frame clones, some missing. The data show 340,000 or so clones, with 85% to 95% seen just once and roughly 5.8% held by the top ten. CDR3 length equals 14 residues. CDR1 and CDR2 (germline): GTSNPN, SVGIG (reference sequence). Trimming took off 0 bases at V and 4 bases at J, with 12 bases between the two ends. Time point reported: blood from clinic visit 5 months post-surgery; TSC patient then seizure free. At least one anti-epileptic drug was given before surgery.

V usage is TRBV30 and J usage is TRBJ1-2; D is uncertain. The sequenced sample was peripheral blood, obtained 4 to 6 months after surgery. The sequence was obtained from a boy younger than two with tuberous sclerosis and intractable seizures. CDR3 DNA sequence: TGTGCCTGGAGTGTACTTGTCAGTATCTATGGCTACACCTTC. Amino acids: CAWSVLVSIYGYTF.